This entry describes one T cell receptor beta chain. Its antigen remains unknown. TCRdb recomputed calls from the 5' RACE reads with MiXCR, one row per CDR3 protein. The sample contains tens of thousands of distinct CDR3 sequences, 9.5% to 15% of which appear only once. The data were obtained in a study of early T cells in non-severe SARS-CoV-2 infection. For the study at large: Sequenced bulk RNA came from whole blood that was unsorted, and chains were unpaired. General study points: The VDJdb matching leaned toward anti-spike CD8 responses and overlooked private and CD4 specificities.

The CDR3 is 13 residues long. CDR1 DFQATT and CDR2 SNEGSKA come from the germline V gene (reference sequence). This receptor was taken from an adult who was a healthcare worker with PCR-confirmed SARS-CoV-2 infection or an uninfected control (not recorded which). The chain couples TRBV20-1 to TRBJ2-5; no clear D gene. The sample taken for sequencing was whole blood. CDR3 DNA sequence: TGCAGCCGTGCTGGGCCACCTCAAGAGACCCAGTACTTC. It translates to CSRAGPPQETQYF.